These 30 T cell receptor beta chains were sequenced from one sample in a study of T cells after yellow fever vaccination. TCRdb re-derived calls from the 5' RACE reads in MiXCR, one entry per CDR3 protein. The sample lists 300,000 to 400,000 distinct CDR3 sequences; about 8.7% were seen once. The starting material was PBMCs, obtained on the day of the first yellow fever vaccination. All receptors come from a man between 18 and 29 years old who received the YFV17D yellow fever vaccine.

The V call is TRBV4-3, the J call TRBJ1-3, with TRBD1 identical over 8 bases. Looked up from germline, CDR1 is LGHNA and CDR2 is YSLEER. This CDR3 has 15 amino acids. With 3 bases clipped from V and 2 bases from J, the junction kept 3 bases outside the gene matches. The CDR3 DNA sequence: TGCGCCAGCAGCCAGTCGACAGGGGCTGGAAACACCATATATTTT. This translates into CASSQSTGAGNTIYF.

The chain recombines TRBV7-8 with TRBJ1-1; D is unresolved. V was shortened by 9 bases and J by 4 bases, with 18 bases between the two germline ends. The CDR3 runs 14 residues. The germline CDR1 and CDR2 sequences are SGHVS and FQNEAQ. The CDR3 loop reads CARGPGRLCTEAFF. CDR3 nucleotides: TGTGCCAGGGGCCCCGGGCGCCTGTGCACTGAAGCTTTCTTT.

The chain links TRBV6-5 to TRBJ2-1, with 8 bases aligning to TRBD1. In germline, CDR1 is MNHEY, CDR2 SVGAGI. The CDR3 consists of 16 residues. Trimming at V came to 2 bases and at J to 8 bases, leaving 11 bases not matched to a gene. Here the CDR3 reads CASSYEAGGFGYEQFF. CDR3 nucleotides: TGTGCCAGCAGTTACGAAGCAGGGGGCTTTGGGTATGAGCAGTTCTTC.

The V and J genes are TRBV10-3 and TRBJ1-4; TRBD1 is a possible D gene (6 bases). Germline assignment: CDR1 ENHRY and CDR2 SYGVKD. V lost 6 bases and J lost 7, with 12 bases in between. CDR3 length equals 13 residues. CDR3 sequence reads: CAISPTGLEKLFF. DNA for the CDR3: TGTGCCATCAGCCCGACAGGTCTTGAAAAACTGTTTTTT.

The chain couples TRBV5-1 to TRBJ2-4; D is unresolved. Germline V gene data show CDR1 as SGHRS and CDR2 as YFSETQ. The CDR3 covers 16 residues. V was cut by 0 bases and J by 9 bases, with 19 bases left in between. CDR3 protein: CASSLEVPRGNGIQYF. CDR3 DNA: TGCGCCAGCAGCTTGGAGGTGCCCCGAGGAAATGGCATTCAGTACTTC.

The rearrangement uses TRBV5-1 and TRBJ1-5; D is possibly TRBD1 (5 bases). Trimming cost V 4 bases and J 7 bases, with 18 bases left between them. CDR3 length: 15 amino acids. Germline-derived CDR1 and CDR2 are SGHRS and YFSETQ. CDR3 loop: CASSLEGVGGQPQHF. The CDR3 DNA reads as TGCGCCAGCAGCCTGGAAGGGGTTGGAGGACAGCCCCAGCATTTT. The full variable domain, in which reference TRBV5-1 and TRBJ1-5 provide the parts outside the CDR3, is KAGVTQTPRYLIKTRGQQVTLSCSPISGHRSVSWYQQTPGQGLQFLFEYFSETQRNKGNFPGRFSGRQFSNSRSEMNVSTLELGDSALYLCASSLEGVGGQPQHFGDGTRLSIL.

CDR3 DNA sequence: TGTGCCAGCAGCTTAGACAGGGCTGGTCAGCCCCAGCATTTT. It is translated as CASSLDRAGQPQHF. This chain joins TRBV11-2 and TRBJ1-5; possibly TRBD1 for D (5 bases). CDR1 is SGHAT and CDR2 is FQNNGV in the germline V gene. The germline V and J ends were trimmed by 0 bases and 6 bases, with 9 bases remaining between them. The CDR3 totals 14 residues.

This clonotype was found a few times. The chain employs TRBV2 and TRBJ2-2, with 7 bases fitting TRBD2. Germline V gene lookup returns CDR1 SNHLY and CDR2 FYNNEI. The CDR3 is 15 residues long. V was clipped by 1 base and J by 5 bases; unmatched bases: 4. CDR3 residues: CASSEEGGLTGELFF. In nucleotides, the CDR3 is TGTGCCAGCAGTGAAGAGGGAGGGTTGACCGGGGAGCTGTTTTTT.

This clonotype was picked up many times. This chain connects TRBV5-1 to TRBJ2-5; TRBD2 matches at 9 bases. The CDR3 sequence is 14 residues long. Germline CDR1 reads SGHRS; CDR2 reads YFSETQ. Losses at the gene ends were 7 bases for V and 5 bases for J; bases not matched to a gene: 9. This CDR3 reads CASFRGTSRETQYF. CDR3 DNA: TGCGCCAGCTTCCGAGGGACTAGCAGGGAGACCCAGTACTTC.

The genes are TRBV27 and TRBJ1-1, with 7 bases identical to TRBD1. Germline values: CDR1 MNHEY, CDR2 SMNVEV (reference sequence). The V gene end was trimmed by 6 bases and the J gene end by 1 base; junction bases not matched to a gene: 8. There are 15 residues in the CDR3. The CDR3: CASSFTGVGNTEAFF. The CDR3 DNA is TGTGCCAGCAGCTTTACAGGGGTAGGGAACACTGAAGCTTTCTTT.

This clonotype was seen more than once but under ten times. The chain uses TRBV12-3 or TRBV12-4 and TRBJ1-4, with TRBD1 identical over 9 bases. The CDR3 sequence is 14 residues long. V shed 6 bases and J 7 bases; nucleotides not matched to a gene: 6. The CDR3 protein is CASSQGQGTEKLFF. CDR3 coding DNA: TGTGCCAGCAGCCAGGGACAGGGCACTGAAAAACTGTTTTTT.

In its sample, this clonotype was seen many times. V gene TRBV18 combines with J gene TRBJ2-4; perhaps TRBD1 as D (5 bases). Trimming removed 5 bases from V and 7 bases from J, with 12 bases in between. Germline V gives CDR1 KGHSH, CDR2 LQKENI. CDR3 length: 13 residues. CDR3 residues: CASSADRANIQYF. In DNA, the CDR3 is TGTGCCAGCTCAGCAGACAGAGCGAACATTCAGTACTTC.

The CDR3 DNA sequence: TGTGCCAGCAGCTTCCTCTGGGGTTCCGGGGAGCTGTTTTTT. It encodes CASSFLWGSGELFF. V gene TRBV7-2 combines with J gene TRBJ2-2; D is undetermined. The CDR3 length is 14 residues. V shed 3 bases and J shed 6 bases, with 11 bases lying between them. Germline loops: CDR1 SGHTA, CDR2 FQGNSA.

This clonotype was seen more than once but under ten times. The rearrangement links TRBV7-9 to TRBJ2-3, with D perhaps matching TRBD2 (6 bases). Per the germline V gene, CDR1 is SEHNR and CDR2 is FQNEAQ (reference sequence). This CDR3 is 14 amino acids long. V gave up 6 bases and J gave up 0 bases, with 10 bases separating them. The chain's CDR3 is CASRWGVSTDTQYF. Here the CDR3 DNA reads TGTGCCAGCAGGTGGGGGGTAAGCACAGATACGCAGTATTTT.

At least ten counts were recorded for this clonotype. V and J are TRBV24-1 and TRBJ2-2; D perhaps matches TRBD2 (6 bases). In germline, CDR1 is KGHDR, CDR2 SFDVKD. The CDR3 sequence is 16 residues long. With 5 bases removed from V and 3 bases from J, the gap between germline ends came to 15 bases. CDR3 protein: CATSGSAPGDTGELFF. The CDR3 DNA sequence: TGTGCCACCAGTGGTTCCGCCCCGGGAGACACCGGGGAGCTGTTTTTT.

The chain joins TRBV7-2 to TRBJ1-5; TRBD1 aligns across 11 bases. V dropped 4 bases and J dropped 7; count of bases not matched to a gene: 6. The CDR3 covers 15 residues. CDR1 and CDR2 from the germline V gene are SGHTA and FQGNSA. The CDR3 sequence is CASSYRGQGEQPQHF. In DNA, the CDR3 is TGTGCCAGCAGCTACCGGGGACAGGGGGAGCAGCCCCAGCATTTT.

As to this clonotype: A read error is possible here, since a much larger clone lies one base away. The DNA for the CDR3 is TGTGCCACCAGCTTCCGGACAGGGATCTCTGGGGCCAACGTCCTGACTTTC. Protein: CATSFRTGISGANVLTF. The chain has TRBV7-3 and TRBJ2-6; 8 positions match TRBD1. CDR1 SGHTA and CDR2 FQGTGA come from the germline V gene. The CDR3 runs 17 residues. Drawing the rest from reference TRBV7-3 and TRBJ2-6, the complete variable domain is GAGVSQTPSNKVTEKGKYVELRCDPISGHTALYWYRQSLGQGPEFLIYFQGTGAADDSGLPNDRFFAVRPEGSVSTLKIQRTERGDSAVYLCATSFRTGISGANVLTFGAGSRLTVL.

The genes are TRBV7-9 and TRBJ2-3, with D possibly being TRBD1 (6 bases). V lost 1 base and J 1 base, leaving 9 bases between the germline ends. The germline V gene has CDR1 SEHNR and CDR2 FQNEAQ (reference sequence). This CDR3 region has 15 residues. The CDR3 DNA follows: TGTGCCAGCAGCTTAGACAGGGTTCGCACAGATACGCAGTATTTT. Translated: CASSLDRVRTDTQYF.

The rearrangement joins TRBV5-1 to TRBJ2-7; D call uncertain. CDR1 SGHRS and CDR2 YFSETQ come from the germline V gene. The V and J ends lost 7 bases and 3 bases respectively, with 17 bases between them. This CDR3 has 14 residues. CDR3 amino acids: CASQTDPAVYEQYF. The DNA for the CDR3 is TGCGCCAGCCAGACGGACCCGGCGGTCTACGAGCAGTACTTC.

In this sample, this clonotype turned up a few times. V and J are TRBV9 and TRBJ1-5; 8 nucleotides align to TRBD1. In germline, CDR1 is SGDLS, CDR2 YYNGEE. V lost 3 bases, J lost 5 bases, and 7 bases stayed unmatched. The CDR3 length is 15 residues. The CDR3 here is CASSGGDRFDQPQHF. For the CDR3, the DNA is TGTGCCAGCAGCGGAGGGGACAGGTTTGATCAGCCCCAGCATTTT.

The V gene is TRBV7-8, the J gene TRBJ2-3; TRBD2 matches 7 bases. J lost 2 bases, V lost 1 base, and 3 bases had no gene match. Germline V gene lookup returns CDR1 SGHVS and CDR2 FQNEAQ. The length of the CDR3 is 15 residues. The CDR3 loop reads CASSLVAGVTDTQYF. The CDR3 coding sequence is TGTGCCAGCAGCTTAGTGGCGGGGGTCACAGATACGCAGTATTTT. Full variable domain (outside the CDR3, taken from reference TRBV7-8 and TRBJ2-3): GAGVSQSPRYKVAKRGQDVALRCDPISGHVSLFWYQQALGQGPEFLTYFQNEAQLDKSGLPSDRFFAERPEGSVSTLKIQRTQQEDSAVYLCASSLVAGVTDTQYFGPGTRLTVL.

In nucleotides, the CDR3 is TGCAGTGCTAGGGGGGGACAGGGGACAGATACGCAGTATTTT. Amino acid sequence: CSARGGQGTDTQYF. This chain links TRBV20-1 with TRBJ2-3; TRBD1 aligns across 10 bases. CDR1 is DFQATT and CDR2 is SNEGSKA in the germline V gene (reference sequence). J gave up 3 bases and V 3 bases, and 3 bases lay outside the gene matches. The CDR3 extends over 14 amino acids.

This clonotype was picked up a small number of times. The chain recombines TRBV18 with TRBJ1-1, with D unclear. This CDR3 has 11 residues. Per germline, CDR1 KGHSH and CDR2 LQKENI. The V end lost 4 bases, the J end lost 5 bases, and 5 bases lay between the germline ends. The CDR3 coding sequence is TGTGCCAGCTCACTGCAGACTGAAGCTTTCTTT. Protein sequence: CASSLQTEAFF.

This chain joins TRBV11-3 and TRBJ2-2; D is possibly TRBD1 (5 bases). Trimming took off 5 bases at V and 0 bases at J, with 13 bases between the two ends. The germline gives CDR1 SGHNT, CDR2 YENEEA. The CDR3 length is 16 residues. CDR3 nucleotides: TGTGCCAGCAGCCAGATTAGGGGTGCGAACACCGGGGAGCTGTTTTTT. It codes for CASSQIRGANTGELFF. The full variable domain, its missing parts supplied by reference TRBV11-3 and TRBJ2-2, is EAGVVQSPRYKIIEKKQPVAFWCNPISGHNTLYWYLQNLGQGPELLIRYENEEAVDDSQLPKDRFSAERLKGVDSTLKIQPAELGDSAVYLCASSQIRGANTGELFFGEGSRLTVL.

V is TRBV11-2 and J is TRBJ2-5; no clear D gene. Per the germline V gene, CDR1 is SGHAT and CDR2 is FQNNGV. Trimming pared 3 bases from V and 0 bases from J, leaving 17 bases between. The CDR3 spans 17 residues. The CDR3 spells CASSLSHPTEHQETQYF. CDR3 nucleotide sequence: TGTGCCAGCAGCTTGTCCCATCCGACGGAACACCAAGAGACCCAGTACTTC.

This clonotype turned up a few times. Written as DNA, the CDR3 is TGTGCCACCAGTGATCCCTCGATGGGACAGGGAGGCACCGGGGAGCTGTTTTTT. Its protein product is CATSDPSMGQGGTGELFF. The V gene is TRBV24-1, the J gene TRBJ2-2; 9 positions match TRBD1. Trimming cost V 3 bases and J 4 bases; bases outside gene matches: 11. Germline V lookup: CDR1 KGHDR, CDR2 SFDVKD. This CDR3 comprises 18 residues.

This clonotype was recorded a few times. V gene TRBV3-1 combines with J gene TRBJ2-1; unclear D gene. Between the trimmed V and J ends, which lost 4 bases and 2 bases, there was a span of 9 bases. The CDR3 has 14 residues. Looked up from germline, CDR1 is LGHDT and CDR2 is YNNKEL (reference sequence). CDR3 nucleotides: TGTGCCAGCAGCCGCGGACGGACCTACAATGAGCAGTTCTTC. Residues: CASSRGRTYNEQFF.

This clonotype was counted a few times. The rearrangement uses TRBV4-3 and TRBJ2-3, with 8 bases fitting TRBD1. J was trimmed by 6 bases and V by 1 base; bases with no gene match: 9. The CDR3 has 16 amino acids. In germline, CDR1 is LGHNA, CDR2 YSLEER. CDR3 sequence: CASSQAWTGSWDTQYF. DNA for the CDR3: TGCGCCAGCAGCCAAGCTTGGACAGGGAGTTGGGATACGCAGTATTTT.

V gene TRBV6-2 or TRBV6-3 combines with J gene TRBJ1-2; 10 bases are shared with TRBD1. Germline trimming cut 2 bases from V and 4 bases from J; bases unmatched to any gene: 10. The CDR3 is made up of 17 amino acids. Germline V gene sequence: CDR1 MNHEY, CDR2 SVGEGT. CDR3 amino acids: CASSYRTGGSGSYGYTF. DNA of the CDR3: TGTGCCAGCAGTTACCGGACAGGGGGAAGCGGTAGCTATGGCTACACCTTC.

This clonotype has more than one count but fewer than ten. The V call is TRBV2, the J call TRBJ2-3; TRBD2 is a possible D gene (5 bases). V was trimmed by 6 bases and J by 2 bases, leaving 9 bases between them. Germline-derived CDR1 and CDR2 are SNHLY and FYNNEI. This CDR3 spans 13 amino acids. CDR3 coding DNA: TGTGCCAGCAGGGAGGTTAACACAGATACGCAGTATTTT. The encoded protein is CASREVNTDTQYF.